The 18 T cell receptor beta chains given below trace back to one sample, sequenced in a study of shared clonotypes between healthy human individuals. The data were produced by immunoSEQ multiplex PCR, yet TCRdb's version contains in-frame clones alone and is incomplete. Among some 2,500,000 clones listed, roughly 93% were seen once. The sequenced sample consisted of naive CD4+ T cells from PBMCs. Sample subset: CD45RA+ positively selected. These receptor sequences come from a man aged 18 to 30 in good health. Some clones in this sample may be carry-over from other donors' samples.

The V gene is TRBV5-5, the J gene TRBJ2-7; D may be TRBD1 or TRBD2 (6 bases each). Germline V gives CDR1 SGHKS, CDR2 YYEKEE (reference sequence). Trimming removed 2 bases at V and 9 bases at J, with 21 bases between. The CDR3 consists of 15 residues. This chain's CDR3 is CASSFSPGAGVAQYF. CDR3 nucleotide sequence: TGTGCCAGCAGCTTTTCCCCGGGAGCAGGGGTAGCGCAGTACTTC.

Concerning this clone itself: Other DNA sequences in the same sample also yield this CDR3. The chain's CDR3 is CASSYSGNTIYF. For the CDR3, the DNA is TGTGCCAGCAGCTACAGTGGAAACACCATATATTTT. V usage is TRBV7-2 and J usage is TRBJ1-3; no clear D. Trimming left V 4 bases short and J 3 bases short, with 4 bases between. Germline V gene sequence: CDR1 SGHTA, CDR2 FQGNSA. The CDR3 has 12 residues.

For this clone: The same CDR3 also results from other DNA sequences found in this sample. The J gene is TRBJ1-4, the V gene TRBV18; D unresolved. V was trimmed by 3 bases and J by 0 bases, leaving 5 bases between them. CDR1 KGHSH and CDR2 LQKENI come from the germline V gene. The CDR3 loop spans 14 amino acids. The CDR3 DNA is TGTGCCAGCTCACCGACGGCAACTAATGAAAAACTGTTTTTT. Translating it yields CASSPTATNEKLFF.

The chain links TRBV4-1 to TRBJ2-7; D may be TRBD1 or TRBD2 (5 bases each). The V gene lost 4 bases and the J gene lost 4 bases, with 14 bases spanning the gap. CDR1 and CDR2 (germline): MGHRA, YSYEKL. There are 14 residues in the CDR3. CDR3 sequence reads: CASSRGPTTYEQYF. The CDR3 DNA follows: TGCGCCAGCAGCCGGGGACCGACCACGTACGAGCAGTACTTC.

The genes are TRBV19 and TRBJ1-1; D remains unclear. Looked up from germline, CDR1 is LNHDA and CDR2 is SQIVND (reference sequence). The CDR3 extends over 13 amino acids. The V end lost 3 bases, the J end lost 11 bases, and 16 bases lay between the germline ends. CDR3 bases: TGTGCCAGTAGTATGGTGGAACACCCAAAGGCTTTCTTT. This encodes CASSMVEHPKAFF.

The DNA of the CDR3 is TGCAGCGTTTCGGCTACTAGCGGGAAACCCTACGAGCAGTACTTC. This gives the protein CSVSATSGKPYEQYF. This chain joins TRBV29-1 and TRBJ2-7; 10 bases are shared with TRBD2. Germline CDR1 and CDR2: SQVTM and ANQGSEA. Trimming took 5 bases from V and 2 from J; bases not matched to a gene: 9. This CDR3 comprises 15 residues.

The chain uses TRBV6-1 and TRBJ1-2, with unresolved D. Per the germline V gene, CDR1 is MNHNS and CDR2 is SASEGT. V was pared by 6 bases and J by 0 bases, with 14 bases between. The CDR3 has 15 amino acids. The chain's CDR3 is CASRLSGQSNYGYTF. The CDR3 DNA reads TGTGCCAGCAGGCTAAGCGGCCAGTCTAACTATGGCTACACCTTC.

V gene TRBV5-1 combines with J gene TRBJ2-3, with D possibly being TRBD2 (5 bases). The germline gives CDR1 SGHRS, CDR2 YFSETQ. Trimming removed 2 bases at V and 4 bases at J, with 14 bases between. The CDR3 sequence is 15 residues long. Here the CDR3 DNA reads TGCGCCAGCAGCTTAACTCCAGAGGGCCCAGATACGCAGTATTTT. Amino acids: CASSLTPEGPDTQYF.

The chain uses TRBV7-9 and TRBJ1-1; possibly TRBD1 for D (6 bases). Germline V lookup: CDR1 SEHNR, CDR2 FQNEAQ (reference sequence). V was shortened by 1 base and J by 2 bases, with 14 bases between the two germline ends. The length of the CDR3 is 16 residues. For the CDR3, the DNA is TGTGCCAGCAGCTTAGACTTCCGGGGGCCAAACACTGAAGCTTTCTTT. Translation: CASSLDFRGPNTEAFF.

In this sample, this clone turned up once. The chain is built from TRBV6-5 and TRBJ2-1; 10 nucleotides agree with TRBD2. V lost 4 bases to trimming and J lost 6 bases; unmatched junction nucleotides: 9. The germline V gene has CDR1 MNHEY and CDR2 SVGAGI. The CDR3 runs to 16 residues. The DNA for the CDR3 is TGTGCCAGCAGTTCAACAAGCGGGAGGGGGGTCAATGAGCAGTTCTTC. It translates to CASSSTSGRGVNEQFF.

The chain combines TRBV7-9 with TRBJ1-4, with D perhaps TRBD1 (6 bases). The CDR3 is made up of 15 amino acids. The V gene's germline CDR1 is SEHNR and CDR2 FQNEAQ (reference sequence). The V and J ends lost 5 bases and 0 bases respectively, with 10 bases between them. The chain's CDR3 is CASSITGSTNEKLFF. The CDR3 DNA sequence: TGTGCCAGCAGCATCACAGGGTCAACTAATGAAAAACTGTTTTTT.

J is TRBJ2-3 and V is TRBV11-2, with 9 bases identical to TRBD2. CDR1 is SGHAT and CDR2 is FQNNGV in the germline V gene. With V trimmed by 7 bases and J by 3 bases, 14 bases remained unmatched. The CDR3 contains 17 residues. CDR3 sequence reads: CASKRAGGPRRTDTQYF. The CDR3 DNA is TGTGCCAGCAAGAGGGCGGGAGGGCCGAGGCGGACAGATACGCAGTATTTT.

The chain employs TRBV18 and TRBJ2-2, with 10 bases identical to TRBD2. Germline V gives CDR1 KGHSH, CDR2 LQKENI. The J segment lost 5 bases and the V segment lost 3 bases, leaving 0 bases of the junction unmatched. CDR3 length: 14 amino acids. The DNA of the CDR3 is TGTGCCAGCTCACCGACTAGCGGGACCGGGGAGCTGTTTTTT. Translation gives CASSPTSGTGELFF.

The table lists this clone with a count of one. This chain joins TRBV19 and TRBJ2-2; no clear D. CDR3 length equals 14 residues. Between the trimmed V and J ends, which lost 6 bases and 4 bases, there was a span of 12 bases. The germline CDR1 and CDR2 sequences are LNHDA and SQIVND (reference sequence). The CDR3 is CASSIIEFTGELFF. CDR3 in DNA: TGTGCCAGTAGCATTATCGAATTCACCGGGGAGCTGTTTTTT.

This chain connects TRBV7-2 to TRBJ2-7, with 9 bases matching TRBD1. CDR1 and CDR2 (germline): SGHTA, FQGNSA. V trimming: 8 bases; J trimming: 5 bases; junction bases outside the gene matches: 13. The CDR3 consists of 15 residues. CDR3 loop: CASSGQGYWEDEQYF. The CDR3 nucleotides are TGTGCCAGCTCGGGACAGGGTTATTGGGAAGACGAGCAGTACTTC. The variable domain in full, with the rest retrieved from reference TRBV7-2 and TRBJ2-7, is GAGVSQSPSNKVTEKGKDVELRCDPISGHTALYWYRQSLGQGLEFLIYFQGNSAPDKSGLPSDRFSAERTGGSVSTLTIQRTQQEDSAVYLCASSGQGYWEDEQYFGPGTRLTVT.

This chain links TRBV11-1 with TRBJ1-1, with D uncertain. Trimming removed 2 bases from V and 2 bases from J, with 9 bases in between. Germline CDR1 and CDR2: SGHAT and FQDESV (reference sequence). CDR3 length equals 14 residues. The CDR3 nucleotides read TGTGCCAGCAGCTTATCTGTCGGAAACACTGAAGCTTTCTTT. Residues: CASSLSVGNTEAFF. Combining the CDR3 with reference TRBV11-1 and TRBJ1-1 gives the whole variable domain EAEVAQSPRYKITEKSQAVAFWCDPISGHATLYWYRQILGQGPELLVQFQDESVVDDSQLPKDRFSAERLKGVDSTLKIQPAELGDSAMYLCASSLSVGNTEAFFGQGTRLTVV.

This chain uses TRBV5-1 with TRBJ2-3, with 9 positions matching TRBD2. The CDR3 spans 17 residues. Looked up from germline, CDR1 is SGHRS and CDR2 is YFSETQ. J was trimmed by 6 bases and V by 3 bases; bases with no gene match: 14. The CDR3 DNA follows: TGCGCCAGCAGCTCCACGCCTCTAGCGGGAAGGGGGGATACGCAGTATTTT. Translating it yields CASSSTPLAGRGDTQYF. The full variable domain, in which reference TRBV5-1 and TRBJ2-3 provide the parts outside the CDR3, is KAGVTQTPRYLIKTRGQQVTLSCSPISGHRSVSWYQQTPGQGLQFLFEYFSETQRNKGNFPGRFSGRQFSNSRSEMNVSTLELGDSALYLCASSSTPLAGRGDTQYFGPGTRLTVL.

A word on this clone: Other DNA sequences in this specimen translate into the identical CDR3. The rearrangement links TRBV6-1 to TRBJ2-5; D not resolved. V lost 3 bases and J lost 5, with 7 bases in between. Germline CDR1 and CDR2: MNHNS and SASEGT. The CDR3 runs to 12 residues. The CDR3 protein is CASSEESETQYF. The DNA for the CDR3 is TGTGCCAGCAGTGAGGAGAGCGAGACCCAGTACTTC.